These 5 T cell receptor beta chains were all obtained from the same sample, sequenced in a study of blood T cell dynamics during melanoma immunotherapy. The time point is: week 3, after first cycle of checkpoint inhibitor. Sequencing used immunoSEQ multiplex PCR; TCRdb keeps in-frame clones, though not all of them. The repertoire consists of more than 8,000 clones, with 88% occurring once and the leading ten covering around 2.5%. The sequences come from blood, collected from a patient treated with checkpoint blockade. Source of these receptors: a human donor with melanoma.

The J gene is TRBJ1-3, the V gene TRBV28, with a tentative D call TRBD1 (6 bases). Germline CDR1 reads MDHEN; CDR2 reads SYDVKM. V was shortened by 6 bases and J by 1 base, with 13 bases between the two germline ends. The CDR3 sequence is 15 residues long. The CDR3: CASSRTTGSGNTIYF. In nucleotides, the CDR3 is TGTGCCAGCAGCCGCACCACAGGGTCTGGAAACACCATATATTTT.

In this sample, this clone turned up once. The J gene is TRBJ1-5, the V gene TRBV29-1; 8 nucleotides match TRBD1. This CDR3 has 12 residues. V lost 6 bases, J lost 7 bases, and 5 bases stayed unmatched. Looked up from germline, CDR1 is SQVTM and CDR2 is ANQGSEA. Here the CDR3 reads CSVGTGTQPQHF. The CDR3 nucleotides read TGCAGCGTCGGGACAGGAACCCAGCCCCAGCATTTT.

In DNA, the CDR3 is TGTGCCAGCAGTTTCGCAACAACAGGGGGCGTATCCGGCTATGGCTACACCTTC. Residues: CASSFATTGGVSGYGYTF. V and J are TRBV27 and TRBJ1-2; 9 bases map to TRBD1. After removal of 3 bases from V and 4 bases from J, the junction contained 15 bases not matched to a gene. The CDR3 length is 18 residues. Germline V gene sequence: CDR1 MNHEY, CDR2 SMNVEV (reference sequence).

This chain uses TRBV7-2 with TRBJ2-7; 9 nucleotides match TRBD1. CDR1 and CDR2 (germline): SGHTA, FQGNSA. There are 15 residues in the CDR3. Trimming removed 6 bases from V and 4 bases from J; junction bases left unmatched: 10. The CDR3 loop is CASSKGGTGSYEQYF. The CDR3 DNA sequence: TGTGCCAGCAGTAAAGGGGGGACAGGGTCTTACGAGCAGTACTTC.

The V call is TRBV30, the J call TRBJ2-7; D possibly corresponds to TRBD1 (6 bases). V was clipped by 3 bases and J by 8 bases, with 17 bases between them. The CDR3 extends over 13 amino acids. Per the germline V gene, CDR1 is GTSNPN and CDR2 is SVGIG (reference sequence). The CDR3 protein is CAWRQGMLLQQYF. As DNA, the CDR3 is TGTGCCTGGAGACAGGGAATGTTGCTCCAGCAGTACTTC.